The 8 T cell receptor beta chains below were found in one sample sequenced in a study of cytomegalovirus exposure and HLA in healthy donors. PCR was performed using 60 Vbeta and 13 Jbeta primers. Measured with immunoSEQ multiplex PCR; TCRdb has only the in-frame clones, and not every one. Seen here are about 90,000 clones, approximately 78% observed once, and the top ten hold under 5.5%. The sequenced material came from PBMCs. These receptors were taken from a middle-aged woman in good health and CMV-seropositive.

The CDR3: CASSGGGRSYNEQFF. The CDR3 DNA is TGTGCCAGCAGTGGAGGCGGGAGGTCATACAATGAGCAGTTCTTC. V is TRBV2 and J is TRBJ2-1, with TRBD2 identical over 8 bases. Per the germline V gene, CDR1 is SNHLY and CDR2 is FYNNEI. V trimming: 4 bases; J trimming: 4 bases; junction bases outside the gene matches: 6. The CDR3 is 15 residues long.

This clone came up once. CDR3 loop: CASRVPTSGRVDEQFF. The CDR3, as DNA: TGTGCCAGCAGAGTACCTACTAGCGGGAGAGTTGATGAGCAGTTCTTC. The V gene is TRBV2, the J gene TRBJ2-1; TRBD2 aligns across 11 bases. Losses at the gene ends were 6 bases for V and 8 bases for J; bases not matched to a gene: 12. Germline CDR1 is SNHLY and CDR2 is FYNNEI. The CDR3 covers 16 residues.

The rearrangement uses TRBV28 and TRBJ2-7; 7 bases are a match to TRBD2. With 4 bases clipped from V and 6 bases from J, the junction kept 6 bases outside the gene matches. Germline CDR1 MDHEN, CDR2 SYDVKM. The CDR3 has 13 amino acids. The CDR3 nucleotides read TGTGCCAGCAGTTCGATAACTAGCGCCGAGCAGTACTTC. Its protein product is CASSSITSAEQYF.

The V and J genes are TRBV27 and TRBJ2-1; D perhaps matches TRBD1 (5 bases). CDR1 is MNHEY, CDR2 SMNVEV, per germline (reference sequence). This CDR3 comprises 13 residues. Trimming removed 4 bases from V and 2 bases from J, with 6 bases in between. The CDR3 nucleotides are TGTGCCAGCAGTTGGGGCCCCTACAATGAGCAGTTCTTC. The encoded protein is CASSWGPYNEQFF.

The rearrangement links TRBV9 to TRBJ2-5, with D possibly being TRBD1 (5 bases). Trimming stripped 0 bases from V and 7 bases from J, with 10 bases between. Germline V gene data show CDR1 as SGDLS and CDR2 as YYNGEE. The CDR3 extends over 13 amino acids. Written as DNA, the CDR3 is TGTGCCAGCAGCGTAGAGGGGCTCGGGACCCAGTACTTC. Translation gives CASSVEGLGTQYF. Full variable domain (missing parts from reference TRBV9 and TRBJ2-5): DSGVTQTPKHLITATGQRVTLRCSPRSGDLSVYWYQQSLDQGLQFLIQYYNGEERAKGNILERFSAQQFPDLHSELNLSSLELGDSALYFCASSVEGLGTQYFGPGTRLLVL.

The CDR3 nucleotides read TGCGCCAGCAGCTCAGGGGGCTGGGGGGAGCAGTACTTC. This translates into CASSSGGWGEQYF. This chain joins TRBV5-1 and TRBJ2-7; 8 bases are a match to TRBD1. V lost 3 bases to trimming and J lost 7 bases; unmatched junction nucleotides: 6. Looked up from germline, CDR1 is SGHRS and CDR2 is YFSETQ. This CDR3 is built from 13 residues.

V gene TRBV27 combines with J gene TRBJ2-2; the D gene is possibly TRBD1 (7 bases). Trimming left V 7 bases short and J 5 bases short, with 20 bases between. Germline CDR1 is MNHEY and CDR2 is SMNVEV (reference sequence). The CDR3 covers 16 residues. CDR3 residues: CASTPIGDSGTGELFF. The CDR3 coding sequence is TGTGCCAGCACCCCAATAGGGGACAGCGGGACCGGGGAGCTGTTTTTT.

This clone showed up just a few times. The V call is TRBV13, the J call TRBJ2-3; weak D call: TRBD2 (6 bases). The V end lost 5 bases, the J end lost 13 bases, and 25 bases lay between the germline ends. Germline-derived CDR1 and CDR2 are PRHDT and FYEKMQ (reference sequence). The CDR3 totals 15 residues. The DNA for the CDR3 is TGTGCCAGCAGCCAAACGCGCGGGATGGGACCGGAAAAGTATTTT. Translating gives CASSQTRGMGPEKYF.